This TCR beta chain was recovered during a study of T cell responses to AZD1222 COVID-19 vaccine. In the study overall: It was second doses at about 4 or about 12 weeks that were pooled. The study, taken as a whole, reports: Most donors were white British, females outnumbered males, and clonal diversity was possibly underestimated. Nearly half of spike-specific TCRs reportedly target variant regions that are unmutated in the B.1.351 and B.1.1.7 variants. The study identified only five to seven AZD1222 recipients as seropositive at baseline.

Remarks on this clone: Its cognate antigen is unknown.

Produced via immunoSEQ multiplex PCR; TCRdb's table is partial and in-frame only. The data hold about 120,000 clones, with about 90% observed a single time. The CDR3 covers 13 residues. The V segment lost 8 bases and the J segment 6 bases; nucleotides outside the gene matches: 2. Looked up from germline, CDR1 is MNHEY and CDR2 is SVGAGI. The starting material was peripheral blood, obtained on day 0 of AZD1222 vaccination. The clonotype was recovered from an adult in good health. The V call is TRBV6-5, the J call TRBJ1-6; 9 bases line up with TRBD1. CDR3 protein: CASVGQGNSPLHF. Here the CDR3 DNA reads TGTGCCAGCGTGGGACAGGGTAATTCACCCCTCCACTTT.